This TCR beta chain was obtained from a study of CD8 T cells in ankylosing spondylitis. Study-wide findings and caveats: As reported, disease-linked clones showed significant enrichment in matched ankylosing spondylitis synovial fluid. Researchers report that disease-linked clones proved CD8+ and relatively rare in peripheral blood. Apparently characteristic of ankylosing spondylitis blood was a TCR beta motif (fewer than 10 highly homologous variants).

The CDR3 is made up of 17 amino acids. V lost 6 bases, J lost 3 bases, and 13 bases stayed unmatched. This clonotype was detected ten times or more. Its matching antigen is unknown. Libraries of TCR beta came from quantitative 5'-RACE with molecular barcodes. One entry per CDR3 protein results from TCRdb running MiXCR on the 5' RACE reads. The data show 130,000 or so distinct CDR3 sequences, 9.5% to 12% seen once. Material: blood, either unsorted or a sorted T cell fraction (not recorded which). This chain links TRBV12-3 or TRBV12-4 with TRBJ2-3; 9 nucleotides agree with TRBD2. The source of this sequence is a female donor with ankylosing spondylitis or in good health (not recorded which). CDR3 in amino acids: CASSPLSGRLWTDTQYF. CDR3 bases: TGTGCCAGCAGCCCCCTCAGCGGGAGGCTTTGGACAGATACGCAGTATTTT.